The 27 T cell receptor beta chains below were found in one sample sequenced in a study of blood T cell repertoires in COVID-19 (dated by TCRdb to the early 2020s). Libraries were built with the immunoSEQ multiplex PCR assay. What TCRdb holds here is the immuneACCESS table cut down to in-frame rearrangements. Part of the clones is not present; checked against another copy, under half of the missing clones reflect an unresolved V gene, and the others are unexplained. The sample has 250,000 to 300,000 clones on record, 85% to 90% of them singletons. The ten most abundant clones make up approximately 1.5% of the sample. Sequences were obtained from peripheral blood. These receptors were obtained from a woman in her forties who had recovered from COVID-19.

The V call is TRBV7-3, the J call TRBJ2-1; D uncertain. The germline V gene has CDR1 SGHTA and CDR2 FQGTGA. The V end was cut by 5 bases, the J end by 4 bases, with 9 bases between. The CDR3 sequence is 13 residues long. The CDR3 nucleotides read TGTGCCAGCAGCCCGAGCGCATACAATGAGCAGTTCTTC. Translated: CASSPSAYNEQFF.

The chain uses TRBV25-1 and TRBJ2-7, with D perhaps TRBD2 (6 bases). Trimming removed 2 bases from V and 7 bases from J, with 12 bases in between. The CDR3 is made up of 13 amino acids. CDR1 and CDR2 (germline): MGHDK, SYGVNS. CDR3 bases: TGTGCCAGCAGTGAAGGGGACTTCGGGGAGCAGTACTTC. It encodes CASSEGDFGEQYF.

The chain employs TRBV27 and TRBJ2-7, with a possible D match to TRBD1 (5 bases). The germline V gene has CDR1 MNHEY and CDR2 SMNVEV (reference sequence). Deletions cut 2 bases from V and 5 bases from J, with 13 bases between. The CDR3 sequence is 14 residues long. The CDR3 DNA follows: TGTGCCAGCAGTTTACACCCAGGGTCCCACGAGCAGTACTTC. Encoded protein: CASSLHPGSHEQYF.

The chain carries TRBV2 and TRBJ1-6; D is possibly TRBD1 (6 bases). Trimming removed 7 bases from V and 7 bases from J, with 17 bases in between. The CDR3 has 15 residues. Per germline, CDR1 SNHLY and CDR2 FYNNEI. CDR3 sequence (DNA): TGTGCCAGCATGCGGCTGGGGGCTGGGAATTCACCCCTCCACTTT. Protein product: CASMRLGAGNSPLHF. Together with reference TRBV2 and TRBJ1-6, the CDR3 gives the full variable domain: EPEVTQTPSHQVTQMGQEVILRCVPISNHLYFYWYRQILGQKVEFLVSFYNNEISEKSEIFDDQFSVERPDGSNFTLKIRSTKLEDSAMYFCASMRLGAGNSPLHFGNGTRLTVT.

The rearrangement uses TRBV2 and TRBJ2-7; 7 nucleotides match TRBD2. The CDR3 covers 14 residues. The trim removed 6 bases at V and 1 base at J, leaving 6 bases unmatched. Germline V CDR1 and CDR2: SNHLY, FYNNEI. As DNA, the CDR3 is TGTGCCAGCAGACACGGGGGGTCTTCCTACGAGCAGTACTTC. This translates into CASRHGGSSYEQYF.

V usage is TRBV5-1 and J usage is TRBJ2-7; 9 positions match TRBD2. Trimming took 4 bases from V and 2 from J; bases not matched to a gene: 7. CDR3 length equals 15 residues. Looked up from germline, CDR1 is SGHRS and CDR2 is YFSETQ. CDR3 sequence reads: CASSRWSGGPYEQYF. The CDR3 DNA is TGCGCCAGCAGCCGCTGGAGCGGGGGGCCCTACGAGCAGTACTTC.

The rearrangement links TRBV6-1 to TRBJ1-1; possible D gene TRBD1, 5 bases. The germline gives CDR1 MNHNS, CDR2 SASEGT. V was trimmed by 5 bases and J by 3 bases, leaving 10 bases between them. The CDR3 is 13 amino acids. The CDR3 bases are TGTGCCAGCAGTAACCCACAGGACACTGAAGCTTTCTTT. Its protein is CASSNPQDTEAFF.

This CDR3 is CASSLLQVEANVLTF. The CDR3 DNA follows: TGTGCCAGCTCTCTCCTACAGGTAGAGGCCAACGTCCTGACTTTC. The genes are TRBV18 and TRBJ2-6; tentative D call: TRBD1 (5 bases). Germline CDR1 reads KGHSH; CDR2 reads LQKENI. V was clipped by 6 bases and J by 6 bases, with 15 bases between them. This CDR3 has 15 amino acids. The full variable domain, completed using reference TRBV18 and TRBJ2-6, is NAGVMQNPRHLVRRRGQEARLRCSPMKGHSHVYWYRQLPEEGLKFMVYLQKENIIDESGMPKERFSAEFPKEGPSILRIQQVVRGDSAAYFCASSLLQVEANVLTFGAGSRLTVL.

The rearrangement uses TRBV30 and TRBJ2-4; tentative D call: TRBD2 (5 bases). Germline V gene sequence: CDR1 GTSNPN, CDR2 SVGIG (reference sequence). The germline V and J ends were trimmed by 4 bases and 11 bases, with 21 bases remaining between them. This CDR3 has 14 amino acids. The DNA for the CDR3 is TGTGCCTGGACCCCGGTGCAGGCCAACGGGGTTCAGTACTTC. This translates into CAWTPVQANGVQYF.

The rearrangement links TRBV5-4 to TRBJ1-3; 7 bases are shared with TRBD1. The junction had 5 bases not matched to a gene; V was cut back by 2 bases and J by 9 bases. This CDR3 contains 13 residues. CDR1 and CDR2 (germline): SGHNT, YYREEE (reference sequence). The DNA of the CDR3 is TGTGCCAGCAGCTTAGGGGGCGCGGGCACCATATATTTT. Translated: CASSLGGAGTIYF.

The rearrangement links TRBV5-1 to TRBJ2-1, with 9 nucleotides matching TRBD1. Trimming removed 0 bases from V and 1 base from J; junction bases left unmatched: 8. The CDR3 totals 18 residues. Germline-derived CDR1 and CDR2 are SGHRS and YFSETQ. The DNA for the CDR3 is TGCGCCAGCAGCTTGGCGACAGGGGGGGCCCCTTCCTACAATGAGCAGTTCTTC. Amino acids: CASSLATGGAPSYNEQFF.

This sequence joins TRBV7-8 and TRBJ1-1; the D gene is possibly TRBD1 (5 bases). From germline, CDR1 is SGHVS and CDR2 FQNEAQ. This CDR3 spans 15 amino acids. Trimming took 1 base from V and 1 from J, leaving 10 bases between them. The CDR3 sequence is CASSLDHRTNTEAFF. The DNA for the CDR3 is TGTGCCAGCAGCTTAGACCACAGGACGAACACTGAAGCTTTCTTT.

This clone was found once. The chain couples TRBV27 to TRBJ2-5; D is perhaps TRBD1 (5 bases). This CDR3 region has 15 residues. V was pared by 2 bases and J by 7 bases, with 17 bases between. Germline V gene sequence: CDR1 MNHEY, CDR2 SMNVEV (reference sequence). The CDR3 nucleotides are TGTGCCAGCAGTTTAACAGCCACGCAGGGTCTGACCCAGTACTTC. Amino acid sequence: CASSLTATQGLTQYF.

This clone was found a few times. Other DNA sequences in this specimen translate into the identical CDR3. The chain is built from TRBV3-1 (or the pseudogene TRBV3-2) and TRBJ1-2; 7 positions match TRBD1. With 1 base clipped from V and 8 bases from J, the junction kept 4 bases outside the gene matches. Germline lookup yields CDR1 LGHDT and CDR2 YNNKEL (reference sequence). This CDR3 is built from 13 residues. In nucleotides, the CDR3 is TGTGCCAGCAGCCAAGGGACAGGTCGCGGCTACACCTTC. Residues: CASSQGTGRGYTF.

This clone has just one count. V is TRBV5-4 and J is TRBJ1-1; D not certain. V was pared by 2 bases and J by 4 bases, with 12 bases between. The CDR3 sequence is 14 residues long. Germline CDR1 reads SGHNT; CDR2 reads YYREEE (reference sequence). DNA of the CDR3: TGTGCCAGCAGCTTAGGGAGCGGCCTCACTGAAGCTTTCTTT. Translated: CASSLGSGLTEAFF.

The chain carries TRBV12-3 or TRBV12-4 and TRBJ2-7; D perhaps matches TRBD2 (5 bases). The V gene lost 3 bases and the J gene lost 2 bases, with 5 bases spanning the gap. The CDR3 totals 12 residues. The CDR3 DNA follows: TGTGCCAGCAGTTTCGGGGCCTACGAGCAGTACTTC. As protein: CASSFGAYEQYF.

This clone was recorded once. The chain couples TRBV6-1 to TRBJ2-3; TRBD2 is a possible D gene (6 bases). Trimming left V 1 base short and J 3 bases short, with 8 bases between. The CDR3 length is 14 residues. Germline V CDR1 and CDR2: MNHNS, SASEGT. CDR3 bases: TGTGCCAGCAGTGAAGGTAGCGGTACAGATACGCAGTATTTT. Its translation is CASSEGSGTDTQYF.

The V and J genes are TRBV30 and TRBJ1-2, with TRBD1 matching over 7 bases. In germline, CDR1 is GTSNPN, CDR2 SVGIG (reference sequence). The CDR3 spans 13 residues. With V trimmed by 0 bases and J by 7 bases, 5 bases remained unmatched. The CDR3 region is CAWSVRQGIGYTF. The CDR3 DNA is TGTGCCTGGAGTGTAAGACAGGGAATTGGCTACACCTTC.

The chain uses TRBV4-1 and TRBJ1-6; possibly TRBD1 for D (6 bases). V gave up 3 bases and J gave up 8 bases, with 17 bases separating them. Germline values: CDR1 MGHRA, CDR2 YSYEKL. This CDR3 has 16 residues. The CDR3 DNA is TGCGCCAGCAGCCACTCACTAACAGGGTCTGATTCACCCCTCCACTTT. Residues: CASSHSLTGSDSPLHF.

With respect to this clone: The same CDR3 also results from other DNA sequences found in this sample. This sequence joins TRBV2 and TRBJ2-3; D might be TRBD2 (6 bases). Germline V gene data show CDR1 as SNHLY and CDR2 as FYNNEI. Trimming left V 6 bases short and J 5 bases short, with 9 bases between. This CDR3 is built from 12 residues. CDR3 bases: TGTGCCAGCAGGGGGGGAGGAGATACGCAGTATTTT. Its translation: CASRGGGDTQYF.

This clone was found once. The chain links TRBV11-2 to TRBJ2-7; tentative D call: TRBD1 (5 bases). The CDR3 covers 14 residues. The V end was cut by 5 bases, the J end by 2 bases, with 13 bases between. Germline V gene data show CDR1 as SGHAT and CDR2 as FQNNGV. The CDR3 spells CASSQGTATYEQYF. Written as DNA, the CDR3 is TGTGCCAGCAGCCAGGGCACAGCGACCTACGAGCAGTACTTC.

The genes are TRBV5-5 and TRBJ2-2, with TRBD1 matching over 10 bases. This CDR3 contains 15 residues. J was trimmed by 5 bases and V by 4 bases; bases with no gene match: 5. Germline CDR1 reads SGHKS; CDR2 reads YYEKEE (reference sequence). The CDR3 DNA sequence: TGTGCCAGCAGCACAGACAGGGGGCGGACCGGGGAGCTGTTTTTT. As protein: CASSTDRGRTGELFF.

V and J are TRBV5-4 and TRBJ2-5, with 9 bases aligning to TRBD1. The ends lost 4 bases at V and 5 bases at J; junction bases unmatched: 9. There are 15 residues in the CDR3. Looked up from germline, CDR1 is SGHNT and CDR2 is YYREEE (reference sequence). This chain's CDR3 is CASSLTGTGMETQYF. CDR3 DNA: TGTGCCAGCAGCCTAACCGGGACAGGGATGGAGACCCAGTACTTC.

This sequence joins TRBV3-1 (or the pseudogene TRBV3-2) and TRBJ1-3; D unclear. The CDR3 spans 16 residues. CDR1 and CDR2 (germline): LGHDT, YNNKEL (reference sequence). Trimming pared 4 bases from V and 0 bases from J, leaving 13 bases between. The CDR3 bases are TGTGCCAGCAGCCTCCCTTATGGAGCCTCTGGAAACACCATATATTTT. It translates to CASSLPYGASGNTIYF.

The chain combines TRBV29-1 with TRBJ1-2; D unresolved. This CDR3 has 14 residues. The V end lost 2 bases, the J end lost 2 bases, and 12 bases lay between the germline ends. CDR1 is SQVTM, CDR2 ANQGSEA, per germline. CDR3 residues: CSVEHPGENYGYTF. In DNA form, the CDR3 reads TGCAGCGTTGAACATCCCGGTGAAAACTATGGCTACACCTTC.

The CDR3 spells CASSEGLVRDTQYF. The CDR3 region has the DNA TGTGCCAGCAGTGAAGGACTAGTACGGGATACGCAGTATTTT. The chain has TRBV6-1 and TRBJ2-3, with a tentative D call TRBD2 (6 bases). The length of the CDR3 is 14 residues. Germline V gives CDR1 MNHNS, CDR2 SASEGT. The V end was cut by 1 base, the J end by 6 bases, with 11 bases between.

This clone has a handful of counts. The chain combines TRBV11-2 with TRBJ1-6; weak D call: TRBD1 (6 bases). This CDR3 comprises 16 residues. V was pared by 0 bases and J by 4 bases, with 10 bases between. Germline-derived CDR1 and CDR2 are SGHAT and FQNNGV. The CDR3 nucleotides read TGTGCCAGCAGCTTAGATCAGGGGATTTATAATTCACCCCTCCACTTT. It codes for CASSLDQGIYNSPLHF.